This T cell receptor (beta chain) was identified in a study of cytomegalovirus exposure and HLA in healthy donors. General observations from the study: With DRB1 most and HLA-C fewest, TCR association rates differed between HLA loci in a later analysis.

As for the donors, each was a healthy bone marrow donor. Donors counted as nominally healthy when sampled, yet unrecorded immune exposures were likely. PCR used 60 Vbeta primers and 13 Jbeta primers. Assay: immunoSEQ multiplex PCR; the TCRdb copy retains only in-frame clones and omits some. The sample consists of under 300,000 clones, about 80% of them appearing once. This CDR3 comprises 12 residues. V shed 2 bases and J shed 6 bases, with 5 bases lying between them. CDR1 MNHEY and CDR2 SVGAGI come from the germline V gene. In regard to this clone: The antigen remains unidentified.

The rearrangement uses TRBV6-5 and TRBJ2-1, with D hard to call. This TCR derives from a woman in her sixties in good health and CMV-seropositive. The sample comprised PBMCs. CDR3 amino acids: CASSYGGNEQFF. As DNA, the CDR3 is TGTGCCAGCAGTTACGGCGGCAATGAGCAGTTCTTC.